Described below is a single T cell receptor (beta chain) sequence and its context. In the authors' methods: The assay estimated nucleated cells by amplifying reference gene primers. Method: immunoSEQ multiplex PCR; TCRdb's copy keeps in-frame clones and lacks some. V, J and clone size are those of that table, while D and trimming were read from the DNA. The sample lists about 260,000 clones; about 90% were seen once. Germline V gene sequence: CDR1 SGHTA, CDR2 FQGTGA. The length of the CDR3 is 14 residues. V lost 1 base and J lost 5; bases outside the gene matches: 3. This entry is derived from a study of blood T cell repertoires in COVID-19. Study at large: COVID-19 samples collected from the United States, Italy and Spain covered acute and convalescent phases. Sources were T cells, B-cell-depleted T cells, or PBMCs; the material itself was cDNA or gDNA.

The origin of this receptor is a woman between 45 and 65 years old with acute or convalescent COVID-19. Sequenced input: peripheral blood. The rearrangement joins TRBV7-3 to TRBJ2-3; 7 nucleotides line up with TRBD1. The CDR3 loop is CASSLKGGKDTQYF. The CDR3 nucleotides read TGTGCCAGCAGCTTAAAAGGGGGCAAAGATACGCAGTATTTT.